The entry below describes one TCR beta chain. Antigen: not known. The junction shows a germline mismatch at one end, possibly a read error. Regions amplified from RNA transcripts were the TCR beta CDR3 regions. During a first-round RT-PCR of the TCR CDR3, the HTBI primer set was used. Via MiXCR, TCRdb re-called the multiplex PCR reads, giving one row per CDR3 protein. The repertoire holds hundreds of thousands of distinct CDR3 sequences, with less than 25% as singletons. These data belong to a study of T cells in Graves' hyperthyroidism and ophthalmopathy. CDR3 length: 15 residues. Germline-derived CDR1 and CDR2 are LGHNA and YSLEER. Study-wide points: Blood also carried most thyroid clonotypes expanded above 0.001. A model built on 13 V-J features separated ophthalmopathy from stable hyperthyroidism.

Sample: blood. J is TRBJ2-7 and V is TRBV4-3; D perhaps matches TRBD2 (6 bases). This TCR derives from a man aged 25-40 years with Graves' ophthalmopathy. CDR3 bases: TGCACCAGCAGCCAAGAACGGCAAGGAGGGTACGAGCAGTACTTC. Translating gives CTSSQERQGGYEQYF.